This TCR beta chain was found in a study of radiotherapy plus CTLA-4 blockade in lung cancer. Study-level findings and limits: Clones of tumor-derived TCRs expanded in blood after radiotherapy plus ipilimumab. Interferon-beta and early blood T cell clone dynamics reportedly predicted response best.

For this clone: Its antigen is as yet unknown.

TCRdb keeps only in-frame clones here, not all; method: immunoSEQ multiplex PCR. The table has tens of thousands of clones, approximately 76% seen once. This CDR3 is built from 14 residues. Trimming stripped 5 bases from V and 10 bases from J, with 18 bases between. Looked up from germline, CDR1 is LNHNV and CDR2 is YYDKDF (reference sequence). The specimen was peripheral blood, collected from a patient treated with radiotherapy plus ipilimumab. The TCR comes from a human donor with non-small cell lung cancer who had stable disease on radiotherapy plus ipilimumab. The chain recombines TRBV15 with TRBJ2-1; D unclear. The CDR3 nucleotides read TGTGCCACCAGCCCTCCCACGGACCCCCCCGAGCAGTTCTTC. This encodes CATSPPTDPPEQFF.